This T cell receptor beta chain derives from a study of blood T cell repertoires in COVID-19. Sequencing was performed with immunoSEQ multiplex PCR; in TCRdb, only in-frame clones are kept and a portion is missing. In the table there are about 200,000 clones, around 82% of which are singletons. This CDR3 spans 13 amino acids. Germline V gene data show CDR1 as LGHNT and CDR2 as FRNRAP. Trimming stripped 5 bases from V and 4 bases from J, with 10 bases between. Participant-reported clinical history was the basis for cohort assignment. The rearrangement links TRBV12-5 to TRBJ2-3, with D maybe TRBD2 (6 bases). The clonotype originates from a woman aged 55-75 years with acute COVID-19. The sample consisted of PBMCs or T cells enriched from blood (not recorded which). The CDR3 here is CASGVSGADTQYF. CDR3 DNA sequence: TGTGCTAGTGGTGTTAGCGGAGCAGATACGCAGTATTTT.